The 29 T cell receptor beta chains presented below share a single source sample, sequenced in a study of glioma-infiltrating T cells. The iRepertoire nested amplicon-rescue multiplex PCR amplified TCR alpha and beta CDR3s from RNA. TCRdb analysed the multiplex PCR reads with MiXCR anew, one entry per CDR3 protein. Counted here are under 150,000 distinct CDR3 sequences, about 39% occurring once; the ten biggest clones make up around 18%. What was sequenced was glioma tissue, nonneoplastic brain tissue, or PBMCs (not recorded which). The receptors stem from a human donor with low-grade glioma or glioblastoma, undergoing nonglioma brain surgery, or in good health (not recorded which).

The chain combines TRBV27 with TRBJ2-1, with D unclear. CDR1 and CDR2 from the germline V gene are MNHEY and SMNVEV (reference sequence). The CDR3 is made up of 14 amino acids. V was cut by 0 bases and J by 8 bases, with 11 bases left in between. CDR3 sequence reads: CASSLSMSSDEQFF. For the CDR3, the DNA is TGTGCCAGCAGTTTATCTATGAGCTCCGATGAGCAGTTCTTC.

The rearrangement links TRBV5-5 to TRBJ2-1, with TRBD2 identical over 7 bases. The germline CDR1 and CDR2 sequences are SGHKS and YYEKEE (reference sequence). With V trimmed by 4 bases and J by 6 bases, 10 bases remained unmatched. This CDR3 has 15 amino acids. The CDR3 here is CASSLLALGVNEQFF. The CDR3 DNA is TGTGCCAGCAGCCTACTAGCGCTAGGGGTCAATGAGCAGTTCTTC.

This clonotype has more than one count but fewer than ten. The chain has TRBV4-1 and TRBJ2-5; D unclear. This CDR3 spans 16 amino acids. The V end lost 0 bases, the J end lost 5 bases, and 16 bases lay between the germline ends. Germline values: CDR1 MGHRA, CDR2 YSYEKL. The CDR3 spells CASSQDRYGLSETQYF. As DNA, the CDR3 is TGCGCCAGCAGCCAAGATCGGTATGGGCTCTCGGAGACCCAGTACTTC.

This clonotype was seen a handful of times. This chain joins TRBV2 and TRBJ2-3; D might be TRBD2 (5 bases). Trimming removed 6 bases from V and 4 bases from J, with 11 bases in between. The CDR3 runs to 13 residues. Germline CDR1 and CDR2: SNHLY and FYNNEI. In DNA form, the CDR3 reads TGTGCCAGCAGCCGGGATTTTTCAGATACGCAGTATTTT. It translates to CASSRDFSDTQYF. Based on the CDR3 plus reference TRBV2 and TRBJ2-3, the full variable domain is EPEVTQTPSHQVTQMGQEVILRCVPISNHLYFYWYRQILGQKVEFLVSFYNNEISEKSEIFDDQFSVERPDGSNFTLKIRSTKLEDSAMYFCASSRDFSDTQYFGPGTRLTVL.

This clonotype appeared many times. The chain is built from TRBV20-1 and TRBJ2-3, with 11 bases aligning to TRBD2. There are 14 residues in the CDR3. The junction had 4 bases not matched to a gene; V was cut back by 5 bases and J by 3 bases. The germline V gene encodes CDR1 DFQATT and CDR2 SNEGSKA (reference sequence). CDR3: CSAVLAGGTDTQYF. The DNA of the CDR3 is TGCAGTGCTGTCCTAGCGGGGGGTACAGATACGCAGTATTTT.

This chain uses TRBV19 with TRBJ2-1, with 7 bases lining up with TRBD2. V dropped 9 bases and J dropped 0; count of bases not matched to a gene: 8. Germline V lookup: CDR1 LNHDA, CDR2 SQIVND (reference sequence). There are 15 residues in the CDR3. CDR3 residues: CASLHTGGSYNEQFF. As DNA, the CDR3 is TGTGCCAGCCTCCATACGGGGGGCTCCTACAATGAGCAGTTCTTC.

The sample holds many counts of this clonotype. V gene TRBV7-3 combines with J gene TRBJ2-1; 7 bases match TRBD1. This CDR3 is built from 15 residues. Germline loops: CDR1 SGHTA, CDR2 FQGTGA. Unmatched junction bases numbered 8, after V lost 4 bases and J lost 5 bases. The CDR3 protein is CASSSGTDLNNEQFF. The CDR3 DNA sequence: TGTGCCAGCAGCTCCGGGACAGACCTTAACAATGAGCAGTTCTTC. Full variable domain (rest looked up from reference TRBV7-3 and TRBJ2-1): GAGVSQTPSNKVTEKGKYVELRCDPISGHTALYWYRQSLGQGPEFLIYFQGTGAADDSGLPNDRFFAVRPEGSVSTLKIQRTERGDSAVYLCASSSGTDLNNEQFFGPGTRLTVL.

The V call is TRBV2, the J call TRBJ2-2, with D hard to call. Germline CDR1 and CDR2: SNHLY and FYNNEI. This CDR3 is built from 14 residues. V shed 8 bases and J shed 0 bases, with 10 bases lying between them. CDR3 nucleotide sequence: TGTGCCAGCTGTCAAGGTCCGAACACCGGGGAGCTGTTTTTT. It translates to CASCQGPNTGELFF.

The V call is TRBV24-1, the J call TRBJ2-3; 10 bases line up with TRBD2. V lost 6 bases, J lost 6 bases, and 11 bases stayed unmatched. Germline values: CDR1 KGHDR, CDR2 SFDVKD. CDR3 length equals 16 residues. CDR3 sequence (DNA): TGTGCCACCAGTCCTCGGGGAGCGGGGGGGTTGGATACGCAGTATTTT. Residues: CATSPRGAGGLDTQYF.

The J gene is TRBJ2-3, the V gene TRBV7-9; TRBD1 aligns across 7 bases. The V segment lost 3 bases and the J segment 0 bases; nucleotides outside the gene matches: 6. CDR3 length equals 16 residues. The germline gives CDR1 SEHNR, CDR2 FQNEAQ (reference sequence). CDR3 sequence (DNA): TGTGCCAGCAGCTTCTACAGGGGTATTAGCACAGATACGCAGTATTTT. Its translation: CASSFYRGISTDTQYF.

The chain is built from TRBV20-1 and TRBJ2-3, with 11 bases fitting TRBD2. This CDR3 has 15 residues. V lost 5 bases to trimming and J lost 4 bases; unmatched junction nucleotides: 8. From germline, CDR1 is DFQATT and CDR2 SNEGSKA (reference sequence). CDR3 nucleotides: TGCAGTGCTCCTGGGGCTAGCGGGAGGCCAGATACGCAGTATTTT. This encodes CSAPGASGRPDTQYF.

The rearrangement links TRBV27 to TRBJ1-1, with D unclear. Germline lookup yields CDR1 MNHEY and CDR2 SMNVEV (reference sequence). With 3 bases removed from V and 2 bases from J, the gap between germline ends came to 7 bases. This CDR3 is built from 13 residues. The DNA for the CDR3 is TGTGCCAGCAGTTTTGGCTTTAACACTGAAGCTTTCTTT. This codes for CASSFGFNTEAFF.

This clonotype has just a few counts. The chain carries TRBV6-1 and TRBJ2-7; D is ambiguous. CDR3 length: 10 amino acids. V lost 3 bases to trimming and J lost 4 bases, with 1 base between them. Germline V gene data show CDR1 as MNHNS and CDR2 as SASEGT. The CDR3 region has the DNA TGTGCCAGCAGTGATTACGAGCAGTACTTC. Amino acid sequence: CASSDYEQYF.

This sequence joins TRBV4-2 and TRBJ1-4; the D is unclear. Trimming left V 4 bases short and J 0 bases short, with 6 bases between. The CDR3 has 14 residues. The V gene's germline CDR1 is LGHNA and CDR2 YNFKEQ. As DNA, the CDR3 is TGTGCCAGCAGCCGAGAGGCAACTAATGAAAAACTGTTTTTT. Its translation: CASSREATNEKLFF.

The chain employs TRBV30 and TRBJ2-5; no reliable D call. CDR1 and CDR2 from the germline V gene are GTSNPN and SVGIG (reference sequence). The CDR3 has 12 amino acids. Deletions cut 3 bases from V and 5 bases from J, with 10 bases between. The CDR3 loop is CAWSSSLETQYF. The DNA of the CDR3 is TGTGCCTGGAGCTCGTCTCTGGAGACCCAGTACTTC.

This sequence joins TRBV6-5 and TRBJ1-2, with D possibly matching TRBD1 (5 bases). The germline gives CDR1 MNHEY, CDR2 SVGAGI. V was shortened by 4 bases and J by 10 bases, with 19 bases between the two germline ends. CDR3 size: 14 residues. The CDR3 bases are TGTGCCAGCAGTTTATCCCGCGACAGATCCATCTACACCTTC. It specifies CASSLSRDRSIYTF.

This clonotype was counted only a few times. The chain employs TRBV7-2 and TRBJ2-1; D may match TRBD1 or TRBD2 (5 bases each). Germline V gene sequence: CDR1 SGHTA, CDR2 FQGNSA. Between the trimmed V and J ends, which lost 1 base and 11 bases, there was a span of 9 bases. The CDR3 is 12 residues long. CDR3 protein: CASSLGRGQQFF. DNA for the CDR3: TGTGCCAGCAGCTTAGGAAGGGGACAGCAGTTCTTC.

CDR3 region: CARSPRDRVNYGYTF. Here the CDR3 DNA reads TGTGCCAGGAGTCCCCGGGACAGGGTTAACTATGGCTACACCTTC. This chain joins TRBV28 and TRBJ1-2; 9 nucleotides align to TRBD1. The junction had 9 bases not matched to a gene; V was cut back by 9 bases and J by 1 base. Germline V gene sequence: CDR1 MDHEN, CDR2 SYDVKM. This CDR3 comprises 15 residues.

The chain recombines TRBV25-1 with TRBJ2-3; the D is unclear. This CDR3 comprises 13 residues. The germline CDR1 and CDR2 sequences are MGHDK and SYGVNS. V shed 4 bases and J shed 3 bases, with 8 bases lying between them. CDR3 residues: CASSGDTTDTQYF. The CDR3 DNA follows: TGTGCCAGCAGTGGAGACACAACAGATACGCAGTATTTT.

The table lists this clonotype with many counts. The chain uses TRBV24-1 and TRBJ1-5, with 9 bases identical to TRBD1. V gave up 4 bases and J gave up 0 bases; unmatched junction bases: 3. The CDR3 is made up of 16 amino acids. CDR1 and CDR2 from the germline V gene are KGHDR and SFDVKD. DNA for the CDR3: TGTGCCACCAGTGACCGGACAGGGGATAGCAATCAGCCCCAGCATTTT. Amino acid sequence: CATSDRTGDSNQPQHF.

This clonotype turned up a few times. The rearrangement links TRBV6-1 to TRBJ1-5; weak D call: TRBD1 (5 bases). Trimming left V 6 bases short and J 6 bases short, with 9 bases between. The CDR3 length is 12 residues. Germline CDR1 is MNHNS and CDR2 is SASEGT. CDR3 bases: TGTGCCAGCAGGCAGGGTACTCAGCCCCAGCATTTT. Protein: CASRQGTQPQHF.

This clonotype was picked up a small number of times. The chain links TRBV2 to TRBJ1-5; weak D call: TRBD1 (5 bases). The CDR3 contains 13 residues. Trimming took 7 bases from V and 4 from J, leaving 11 bases between them. The V gene's germline CDR1 is SNHLY and CDR2 FYNNEI. The CDR3 DNA sequence: TGTGCCAGCATGGGCCGGGGGAATCAGCCCCAGCATTTT. Its translation is CASMGRGNQPQHF.

With regard to this clonotype: The CDR3 does not end in the conserved phenylalanine or tryptophan, so this is likely a read error. The chain combines TRBV27 with TRBJ2-1; perhaps TRBD2 as D (5 bases). Deletions cut 5 bases from V and 4 bases from J, with 9 bases between. The CDR3 is 13 residues long. Germline V lookup: CDR1 MNHEY, CDR2 SMNVEV (reference sequence). The chain's CDR3 is CASSPGFYNEQFL. CDR3 bases: TGTGCCAGCAGTCCGGGATTTTACAATGAGCAGTTCCTC.

The table lists this clonotype with a few counts. This chain joins TRBV7-9 and TRBJ2-3; 9 positions agree with TRBD1. V gave up 3 bases and J gave up 3 bases; unmatched junction bases: 4. The CDR3 has 15 amino acids. Per germline, CDR1 SEHNR and CDR2 FQNEAQ (reference sequence). CDR3 coding DNA: TGTGCCAGCAGCTTCGGACAGGGGTGGACAGATACGCAGTATTTT. Translating it yields CASSFGQGWTDTQYF.

The chain combines TRBV20-1 with TRBJ2-5; D tentatively fits TRBD1 or TRBD2 (6 bases each). Per germline, CDR1 DFQATT and CDR2 SNEGSKA (reference sequence). Trimming shortened V by 4 bases and J by 6 bases, and 15 bases separated the two germline ends. There are 13 residues in the CDR3. CDR3 sequence reads: CSAIHGGVKTQYF. CDR3 DNA sequence: TGCAGTGCTATCCACGGGGGCGTGAAGACCCAGTACTTC.

The sample holds a few counts of this clonotype. V and J are TRBV7-2 and TRBJ1-1; D possibly corresponds to TRBD1 (5 bases). Germline CDR1 is SGHTA and CDR2 is FQGNSA. The length of the CDR3 is 14 residues. The V and J ends lost 3 bases and 2 bases respectively, with 10 bases between them. CDR3 sequence reads: CASSFNTGNTEAFF. Here the CDR3 DNA reads TGTGCCAGCAGCTTCAACACAGGAAACACTGAAGCTTTCTTT.

This chain joins TRBV5-4 and TRBJ1-1; D is possibly TRBD1 (6 bases). With 0 bases removed from V and 9 bases from J, the gap between germline ends came to 12 bases. Germline loops: CDR1 SGHNT, CDR2 YYREEE (reference sequence). This CDR3 has 13 residues. The chain's CDR3 is CASSLDPGAKAFF. The CDR3 DNA reads as TGTGCCAGCAGCTTGGACCCAGGGGCGAAAGCTTTCTTT.

The V gene is TRBV28, the J gene TRBJ2-7; no definite D call. Trimming pared 2 bases from V and 0 bases from J, leaving 8 bases between. The CDR3 contains 14 residues. Per the germline V gene, CDR1 is MDHEN and CDR2 is SYDVKM. The CDR3 sequence: CASSLVASSYEQYF. Here the CDR3 DNA reads TGTGCCAGCAGTTTAGTCGCCAGCTCCTACGAGCAGTACTTC.

This clonotype was counted a few times. The chain combines TRBV7-8 with TRBJ2-4, with 10 bases identical to TRBD1. The CDR3 sequence is 16 residues long. Losses at the gene ends were 5 bases for V and 3 bases for J; bases not matched to a gene: 7. The germline V gene has CDR1 SGHVS and CDR2 FQNEAQ. The CDR3 DNA sequence: TGTGCCAGCAGCCAAGGACAGGGGGGGGTCAAAAACATTCAGTACTTC. Amino acids: CASSQGQGGVKNIQYF.